This T cell receptor (beta chain) was documented in a study of neurological immune-mediated disorders (dated by TCRdb to between 2018 and 2021). Broadly, across the study: Using UMI-based sequencing, the study compared peripheral blood TCR-beta repertoires from patients with HTLV-I-associated myelopathy (HAM/TSP), patients with multiple sclerosis, and healthy controls. Longitudinal samples, technical triplicates and paired sorted CD4+ and CD8+ T-cell subsets, alongside PBMC samples, were included among the approximately 99 TCR-beta libraries. The cohort comprised roughly 69 subjects: approximately 15 HAM/TSP patients, around 34 multiple sclerosis patients and about 20 healthy controls.

In this sample, this clonotype turned up many times. Its cognate antigen has yet to be identified. Per-base qualities were not stored, and no clone one base away is much larger. Summary of the overall study and its limitations: TCR clonal expansion was highest in HAM/TSP patients and lowest in MS patients, with MS patients falling below even healthy controls. Across subjects, expanded clones never shared an identical CDR3 amino acid sequence, which suggests that the TCR-beta repertoires in every group were private.

cDNA was synthesized by template-switch 5'RACE using a primer with a 10-nucleotide random unique molecular identifier that tagged each TCR transcript. Every sequencing run covered 15-18 subjects and yielded more than 160 million TCR-beta sequences. The RNeasy kit was used for extraction of total RNA. TCR-beta VDJ regions were amplified with primers for the TCR constant region and the 5'RACE anchor, using the KAPA Real-time Library Amplification kit. A first PCR added sample indexes and Illumina adaptors, and a second PCR then raised library yield. After purification with Ampure beads, the TCR product of roughly 650 bp was size-selected on a 2% E-gel SizeSelection system. Before pooling, library quality was checked on a Bioanalyzer, concentration was measured with Qubit, and libraries were quantified with the Kapa Library Quantification kit. An Illumina HiSeq 2500 was used to sequence the libraries paired-end at 2 x 150 bp. To increase sequence diversity, roughly 24-30% phiX was spiked into each library pool. From the authors' description of their analysis: Quality-filtered reads were processed with the UMI-based MiGEC pipeline, and over 90% of raw TCR sequences were removed by the MiGEC pipeline during error correction. IMGT germline references were used for aligning VDJ genes, and each clonotype was defined as a unique CDR3 amino acid sequence together with its V-J genes. Clonal expansion, Shannon diversity and CDR3 relatedness (CalcPairwiseDistances, ClusterSamples) were evaluated with VDJtools, and phylogenetic trees were built with CLCbio workbench. A clone was classed as expanded if it had 8 or more unique UMIs, a cutoff based on coefficient-of-variation modelling across technical triplicates. TCRdb passed the public sequencing reads through fastp at Q25 and MiXCR, retaining productive beta sequences. Each entry is one CDR3 protein sequence, shown with its most common DNA and genes. The V and J calls and clone size are TCRdb's, not the authors'. The sample includes 77,000 or so distinct CDR3 sequences, with roughly 9.9% observed a single time. The ten biggest clones cover 1.5% to 2% of the sample.

In the germline V gene (reference sequence), CDR1 corresponds to DFQATT and CDR2 to SNEGSKA. The CDR3, from cysteine to phenylalanine, totals 14 residues. CDR3 DNA only is kept here, 42 bases in frame from base 1. V and J are truncated by 5 bases and 7 bases respectively, leaving an intervening sequence of 18 bases. The healthy controls were volunteers from blood banks in Maryland, USA. Unsorted PBMC libraries were generated from 2 million PBMCs stored in RNAlater at -80 °C until RNA extraction. Peripheral blood was subjected to Ficoll-Hypaque density gradient centrifugation to isolate PBMCs, which were then cryopreserved in liquid nitrogen.

This TCR derives from a man over 45 in good health. The sequencing sample was made of PBMCs. The sequence links TRBV20-1 to TRBJ2-1; the D gene is not confidently resolved. The CDR3 reads CSAHRFGVLNEQFF. The nucleotide sequence is given as TGCAGTGCTCACAGATTTGGGGTTTTGAATGAGCAGTTCTTC.